The clone carrying this T cell receptor beta chain appeared a single time. How the authors handled the data: Nucleated cell number was recorded as an estimate derived from reference gene primer amplification. Profiling relied on immunoSEQ multiplex PCR, and the TCRdb table lists in-frame clones only, not all of them. D and trimming come from the DNA, and the V and J calls and clone size come from that table. The repertoire holds around 280,000 clones, with roughly 89% as singletons. These data originate in a study of blood T cell repertoires in COVID-19. Study-level background: The origin of the acute and convalescent COVID-19 samples was the United States, Italy and Spain. Sources were T cells, B-cell-depleted T cells, or PBMCs; the material itself was cDNA or gDNA.

The J segment lost 7 bases and the V segment lost 6 bases, leaving 14 bases of the junction unmatched. The germline CDR1 and CDR2 sequences are SEHNR and FQNEAQ (reference sequence). There are 15 residues in the CDR3. Seattle participants joined during active infection and were tracked over time. Sequencing used peripheral blood. This receptor was obtained from a woman in her thirties with COVID-19, enrolled during active disease. This chain connects TRBV7-9 to TRBJ2-5; 7 bases are a match to TRBD2. Written as DNA, the CDR3 is TGTGCCAGCAGTAACGCGGGGGAGAACAAAGGGACCCAGTACTTC. It is translated as CASSNAGENKGTQYF.